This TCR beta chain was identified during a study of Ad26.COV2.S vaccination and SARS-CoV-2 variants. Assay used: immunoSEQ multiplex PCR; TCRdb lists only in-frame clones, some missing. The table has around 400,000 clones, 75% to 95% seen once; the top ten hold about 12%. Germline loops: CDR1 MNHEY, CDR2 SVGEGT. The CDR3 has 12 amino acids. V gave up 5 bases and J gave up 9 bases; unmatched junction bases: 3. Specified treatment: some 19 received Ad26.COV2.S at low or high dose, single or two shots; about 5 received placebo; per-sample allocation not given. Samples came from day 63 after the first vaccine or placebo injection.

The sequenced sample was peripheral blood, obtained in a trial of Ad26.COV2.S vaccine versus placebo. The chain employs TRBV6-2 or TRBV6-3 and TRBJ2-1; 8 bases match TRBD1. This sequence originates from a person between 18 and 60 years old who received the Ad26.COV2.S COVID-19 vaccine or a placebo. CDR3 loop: CASSRQGIEQFF. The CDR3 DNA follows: TGTGCCAGCAGTCGACAGGGGATTGAGCAGTTCTTC.